A selection of T cell receptor beta chains follows, all from one sample in a study of blood T cell repertoires in COVID-19. Produced via immunoSEQ multiplex PCR; TCRdb's table is partial and in-frame only. The data show 470,000 or so clones, about 90% seen once. The material sequenced was PBMCs or T cells enriched from blood (not recorded which). These receptors originate from a woman aged 18-30 years with acute COVID-19. Each CDR3 is given with its conserved first and last residue. A D gene is named only where the DNA matches it firmly. Clone size is given for some rows only: seen once, a few or many times, or a class if the clone is expanded.

CACTIWGRPNEKLFF	TGTGCCTGCACCATCTGGGGCAGGCCTAATGAAAAACTGTTTTTT	.	.	TRBV30	TRBJ1-4
CASSLSGLSGYTF	TGTGCCAGCAGTTTATCGGGGTTAAGCGGCTACACCTTC	.	.	TRBV28	TRBJ1-2
CASSLGTSGPQETQYF	TGTGCCAGCAGCTTAGGGACTAGCGGGCCACAAGAGACCCAGTACTTC	TRBD2	.	TRBV7-9	TRBJ2-5
CASTGQGYGYTF	TGTGCCAGCACCGGACAGGGCTATGGCTACACCTTC	TRBD1	.	TRBV7-2	TRBJ1-2
CASIRRLTNTGELFF	TGTGCCAGCATTCGTCGCCTAACGAACACCGGGGAGCTGTTTTTT	.	once	TRBV6-5	TRBJ2-2
CASSVGQGRWGAFF	TGTGCCAGCAGCGTTGGGCAGGGTAGGTGGGGAGCTTTCTTT	.	.	TRBV9	TRBJ1-1
CASSLAGTATNEKLFF	TGTGCCAGCAGCTTAGCGGGGACAGCAACTAATGAAAAACTGTTTTTT	TRBD1	.	TRBV7-9	TRBJ1-4
CASSLSGRGDEKLFF	TGCGCCAGCAGCTTATCGGGTAGGGGCGATGAAAAACTGTTTTTT	.	.	TRBV5-1	TRBJ1-4
CASSKNPGTSGDTQYF	TGTGCCAGCAGCAAAAACCCCGGGACTAGCGGGGATACGCAGTATTTT	TRBD2	.	TRBV5-4	TRBJ2-3
CASSPDRNRALHF	TGTGCCAGCAGCCCCGACAGGAACAGGGCCCTCCACTTT	.	.	TRBV7-2	TRBJ1-6
CASSLNLLSEAFF	TGCGCCAGCAGCTTGAACCTTCTCAGTGAAGCTTTCTTT	.	.	TRBV5-1	TRBJ1-1
CASSLGQGPYEQYF	TGTGCCAGCAGCCTGGGACAGGGACCCTACGAGCAGTACTTC	TRBD1	.	TRBV9	TRBJ2-7
CASGSRGTEAFF	TGTGCTAGTGGTTCCAGGGGAACTGAAGCTTTCTTT	.	.	TRBV12-5	TRBJ1-1
CASSSGGAINEQFF	TGTGCCAGCAGCAGCGGGGGGGCCATCAATGAGCAGTTCTTC	TRBD2	.	TRBV27	TRBJ2-1
CASSSVGLNYGYTF	TGTGCCAGCAGCTCCGTGGGACTTAACTATGGCTACACCTTC	.	.	TRBV5-8	TRBJ1-2
CASSQKTASQGEAFF	TGTGCCAGCAGCCAAAAGACCGCTTCACAGGGTGAAGCTTTCTTT	.	.	TRBV3-1/TRBV3-2	TRBJ1-1
CASSSGQVNEKLFF	TGTGCCAGTAGCTCGGGACAGGTGAATGAAAAACTGTTTTTT	TRBD1	.	TRBV19	TRBJ1-4
CAWRPAGASGANVLTF	TGTGCCTGGAGACCGGCGGGAGCTTCTGGGGCCAACGTCCTGACTTTC	TRBD2	.	TRBV30	TRBJ2-6
CASSYSVRGGDEQYF	TGTGCCAGCAGTTATTCAGTGCGTGGAGGGGACGAGCAGTACTTC	.	.	TRBV6-5	TRBJ2-7
CASGLVAGMNTEAFF	TGTGCTAGTGGTTTGGTCGCAGGGATGAACACTGAAGCTTTCTTT	.	.	TRBV12-5	TRBJ1-1
CASSLGQGARQGYTF	TGTGCCAGCAGCCTAGGACAGGGGGCGCGGCAGGGCTACACCTTC	TRBD1	once	TRBV11-2	TRBJ1-2
CASSRGPTGPAKNIQYF	TGCGCCAGCAGTCGCGGTCCGACAGGGCCAGCCAAAAACATTCAGTACTTC	TRBD1	.	TRBV10-2	TRBJ2-4
CASIRDRQETQYF	TGTGCCAGCATCCGGGACAGACAAGAGACCCAGTACTTC	TRBD1	few	TRBV2	TRBJ2-5
CASSQTGSEKLFF	TGCGCCAGCAGCCAGACGGGATCTGAAAAACTGTTTTTT	.	.	TRBV10-1	TRBJ1-4
CAEVGREGLYEQYF	TGTGCCGAGGTAGGGCGGGAGGGCCTTTACGAGCAGTACTTC	TRBD2	.	TRBV30	TRBJ2-7
CASSQEGHTRYGYTF	TGTGCCAGCAGCCAGGAAGGACACACCCGGTATGGCTACACCTTC	.	once	TRBV3-1/TRBV3-2	TRBJ1-2
CASSRGEQETQYF	TGCGCCAGCTCCAGGGGGGAGCAAGAGACCCAGTACTTC	.	.	TRBV4-3	TRBJ2-5
CASMKTSVEGRPQHF	TGTGCCAGCATGAAGACCTCGGTCGAGGGTCGCCCCCAGCATTTT	.	.	TRBV6-5	TRBJ1-5
CASSYKQGDQPQHF	TGTGCCAGCAGTTATAAACAGGGAGATCAGCCCCAGCATTTT	.	.	TRBV6-2/TRBV6-3	TRBJ1-5
CASSLQVAGVTDTQYF	TGTGCCAGCAGCTTACAGGTAGCGGGAGTCACAGATACGCAGTATTTT	TRBD2	.	TRBV7-8	TRBJ2-3
CASSIRGTARGQDQPQHF	TGTGCCAGTAGTATACGGGGGACCGCCAGGGGGCAGGATCAGCCCCAGCATTTT	TRBD1	.	TRBV19	TRBJ1-5
CATSTDLGQGYGYTF	TGTGCCACCAGCACTGACTTGGGACAGGGGTATGGCTACACCTTC	TRBD1	.	TRBV15	TRBJ1-2
CASSLGVTHNSPLHF	TGTGCCAGCAGCTTAGGTGTGACACATAATTCACCCCTCCACTTT	.	.	TRBV11-2	TRBJ1-6
CASSSGQGSSGANVLTF	TGTGCCAGCAGCTCGGGACAGGGGAGTTCTGGGGCCAACGTCCTGACTTTC	TRBD1	.	TRBV11-3	TRBJ2-6
CASMNPERTEAFF	TGCGCCAGCATGAATCCCGAGCGCACTGAAGCTTTCTTT	.	.	TRBV4-3	TRBJ1-1
CASSPLGGSYEQYF	TGTGCCAGCAGTCCCCTAGGGGGCTCCTACGAGCAGTACTTC	.	.	TRBV27	TRBJ2-7
CASREGDRAGQNIQYF	TGCGCCAGCAGAGAGGGGGACAGGGCTGGGCAGAACATTCAGTACTTC	TRBD1	.	TRBV5-1	TRBJ2-4
CASSARTVQETQYF	TGTGCCAGTAGTGCCCGGACAGTCCAAGAGACCCAGTACTTC	.	.	TRBV19	TRBJ2-5
CASSQDREQPQHF	TGCGCCAGCAGCCAAGATCGGGAGCAGCCCCAGCATTTT	.	.	TRBV4-3	TRBJ1-5
CASTANIQGAQHF	TGTGCCAGCACAGCGAATATACAGGGAGCCCAGCATTTT	.	.	TRBV6-5	TRBJ1-5